This T cell receptor (beta chain) was recovered during a study of early T cells in non-severe SARS-CoV-2 infection. The CDR3 is 15 residues long. The junction had 4 bases not matched to a gene; V was cut back by 5 bases and J by 0 bases. Looked up from germline, CDR1 is SEHNR and CDR2 is FQNEAQ (reference sequence). MiXCR, run by TCRdb on the 5' RACE reads, gives a single entry per CDR3 protein. The sample comprises over 95,000 distinct CDR3 sequences, approximately 16% of which are singletons, and over 1% rests with the top ten. This clonotype has more than one count but fewer than ten. This sequence joins TRBV7-9 and TRBJ1-1; 9 nucleotides align to TRBD1. The sequence was collected from an adult who was a healthcare worker with PCR-confirmed SARS-CoV-2 infection or an uninfected control (not recorded which). The material sequenced was whole blood. The CDR3 here is CASSPRTGVNTEAFF. CDR3 sequence (DNA): TGTGCCAGCAGCCCCCGGACAGGGGTGAACACTGAAGCTTTCTTT.